Below, 23 T cell receptor beta chains from the same sample are listed, as sequenced in a study of control samples from healthy donors and cancer patients. This table comes from immunoSEQ multiplex PCR, and its TCRdb copy is limited to in-frame clones, with some not included. This table holds some 150,000 clones, 96% found once. The sequenced sample consisted of blood. These receptor sequences come from a woman younger than 45 in good health.

This chain links TRBV2 with TRBJ2-2; D might be TRBD1 or TRBD2, each matching 6 bases. This CDR3 spans 15 amino acids. Germline values: CDR1 SNHLY, CDR2 FYNNEI. Trimming removed 11 bases from V and 2 bases from J, with 18 bases in between. CDR3 in amino acids: CAGNRVGGNTGELFF. CDR3 nucleotide sequence: TGTGCCGGAAACAGGGTGGGAGGAAACACCGGGGAGCTGTTTTTT. Full variable domain (outside the CDR3, taken from reference TRBV2 and TRBJ2-2): EPEVTQTPSHQVTQMGQEVILRCVPISNHLYFYWYRQILGQKVEFLVSFYNNEISEKSEIFDDQFSVERPDGSNFTLKIRSTKLEDSAMYFCAGNRVGGNTGELFFGEGSRLTVL.

This CDR3 reads CASGIGRMMNTGELFF. CDR3 in DNA: TGTGCCAGCGGGATCGGACGGATGATGAACACCGGGGAGCTGTTTTTT. J is TRBJ2-2 and V is TRBV6-6, with unresolved D. The CDR3 covers 16 residues. The V end was cut by 8 bases, the J end by 1 base, with 17 bases between. Looked up from germline, CDR1 is MNHNY and CDR2 is SVGAGI (reference sequence).

The chain combines TRBV5-1 with TRBJ1-1, with a tentative D call TRBD1 (5 bases). This CDR3 has 16 residues. The V gene's germline CDR1 is SGHRS and CDR2 YFSETQ. V gave up 0 bases and J gave up 1 base, with 13 bases separating them. This chain's CDR3 is CASSLASGGSNTEAFF. The DNA for the CDR3 is TGCGCCAGCAGCTTGGCCAGCGGGGGATCGAACACTGAAGCTTTCTTT.

This clone was seen a handful of times. V gene TRBV28 combines with J gene TRBJ2-3; TRBD1 agrees at 7 bases. In germline, CDR1 is MDHEN, CDR2 SYDVKM. Losses at the gene ends were 5 bases for V and 5 bases for J; bases not matched to a gene: 10. The CDR3 loop spans 15 amino acids. The CDR3 here is CASSAVRTGGDTQYF. The DNA of the CDR3 is TGTGCCAGCAGTGCTGTCCGGACAGGTGGAGATACGCAGTATTTT.

This rearrangement joins TRBV27 to TRBJ1-6, with TRBD1 as a possible D gene (6 bases). The CDR3 runs to 13 residues. The germline V gene encodes CDR1 MNHEY and CDR2 SMNVEV (reference sequence). V was trimmed by 3 bases and J by 10 bases, leaving 10 bases between them. The CDR3 region is CASSFGQRSPLHF. In DNA form, the CDR3 reads TGTGCCAGCAGTTTTGGACAGCGGTCACCCCTCCACTTT.

On this clone itself: One end of the junction fails to match germline, which may point to a read error. The CDR3 spells CASSYSVEGQGILF. The DNA of the CDR3 is TGTGCCAGCAGTTACTCAGTCGAAGGGCAGGGGATCCTCTTT. This chain joins TRBV6-2 or TRBV6-3 and TRBJ1-6; a weak D match, TRBD1 (6 bases). Germline CDR1 MNHEY, CDR2 SVGEGT. The length of the CDR3 is 14 residues.

The chain couples TRBV2 to TRBJ1-3; weak D call: TRBD1 (6 bases). The length of the CDR3 is 15 residues. Between the trimmed V and J ends, which lost 5 bases and 4 bases, there was a span of 15 bases. CDR1 and CDR2 (germline): SNHLY, FYNNEI. CDR3 DNA: TGTGCCAGCAGTCCGAGGACAGCCTTGGGAAACACCATATATTTT. Translating gives CASSPRTALGNTIYF.

V and J are TRBV28 and TRBJ1-4; D is ambiguous. V lost 2 bases and J lost 5, with 12 bases in between. The germline V gene encodes CDR1 MDHEN and CDR2 SYDVKM. This CDR3 comprises 15 residues. This CDR3 is CASSLPWGMNEKLFF. In DNA, the CDR3 is TGTGCCAGCAGTTTACCATGGGGAATGAATGAAAAACTGTTTTTT.

The rearrangement joins TRBV28 to TRBJ2-1; a weak D match, TRBD1 (5 bases). CDR1 MDHEN and CDR2 SYDVKM come from the germline V gene. The CDR3 is 17 residues long. The germline V and J ends were trimmed by 0 bases and 5 bases, with 17 bases remaining between them. Written as DNA, the CDR3 is TGTGCCAGCAGTTTATGGGGGCACCGCAATCTTCACAATGAGCAGTTCTTC. Translating gives CASSLWGHRNLHNEQFF.

J is TRBJ1-4 and V is TRBV27, with D tentatively TRBD1 (6 bases). CDR3 length equals 17 residues. CDR1 MNHEY and CDR2 SMNVEV come from the germline V gene (reference sequence). V was clipped by 4 bases and J by 1 base, with 16 bases between them. The CDR3 bases are TGTGCCAGCAGTTACCAACTCACAGGGTTAACTAATGAAAAACTGTTTTTT. As protein: CASSYQLTGLTNEKLFF.

V and J are TRBV6-6 and TRBJ1-4; D not certain. This CDR3 is 14 amino acids long. CDR1 and CDR2 (germline): MNHNY, SVGAGI (reference sequence). The V end lost 6 bases, the J end lost 8 bases, and 16 bases lay between the germline ends. CDR3 sequence reads: CASSHRRDGEKLFF. DNA for the CDR3: TGTGCCAGCAGCCACCGCCGGGATGGGGAAAAACTGTTTTTT.

This chain uses TRBV7-2 with TRBJ1-6; D possibly corresponds to TRBD1 (6 bases). Per the germline V gene, CDR1 is SGHTA and CDR2 is FQGNSA. This CDR3 is built from 17 residues. Trimming removed 2 bases at V and 7 bases at J, with 18 bases between. The CDR3 reads CASSLNPHRTENSPLHF. CDR3 sequence (DNA): TGTGCCAGCAGCTTAAATCCCCATCGGACAGAGAATTCACCCCTCCACTTT.

The chain combines TRBV28 with TRBJ1-4; a possible D gene is TRBD1 (5 bases). The CDR3 extends over 13 amino acids. CDR1 MDHEN and CDR2 SYDVKM come from the germline V gene. V dropped 3 bases and J dropped 10 bases, with 12 bases sitting between them. This CDR3 reads CASSFRGNRKLFF. The CDR3, as DNA: TGTGCCAGCAGTTTCCGGGGGAATCGAAAACTGTTTTTT.

The rearrangement links TRBV27 to TRBJ1-2, with D perhaps matching TRBD1 (5 bases). The CDR3 sequence is 13 residues long. Trimming pared 6 bases from V and 6 bases from J, leaving 14 bases between. Germline V CDR1 and CDR2: MNHEY, SMNVEV (reference sequence). CDR3 loop: CASSLWGEDGYTF. CDR3 nucleotide sequence: TGTGCCAGCAGCCTTTGGGGGGAGGATGGCTACACCTTC.

As regards this clone: Its ends do not fully match the called genes, so a read error is possible. The J gene is TRBJ1-4, the V gene TRBV4-1; D not certain. Germline assignment: CDR1 MGHRA and CDR2 YSYEKL. CDR3 length equals 13 residues. This CDR3 is CASSQGFRAPRIF. DNA for the CDR3: TGCGCCAGCAGCCAGGGATTCCGAGCGCCCCGCATTTTT.

This clone has a handful of counts. The rearrangement uses TRBV6-5 and TRBJ2-7; 8 nucleotides line up with TRBD1. The trim removed 2 bases at V and 2 bases at J, leaving 8 bases unmatched. Germline V gene lookup returns CDR1 MNHEY and CDR2 SVGAGI. The CDR3 covers 16 residues. CDR3 protein: CASSYQGQVDPYEQYF. The DNA for the CDR3 is TGTGCCAGCAGTTACCAGGGACAGGTGGACCCCTACGAGCAGTACTTC.

V gene TRBV11-2 combines with J gene TRBJ2-1; 8 bases match TRBD2. CDR1 is SGHAT, CDR2 FQNNGV, per germline. V lost 4 bases and J lost 16; bases outside the gene matches: 15. The CDR3 length is 14 residues. The CDR3 spells CASSSVAGFESYFF. In DNA, the CDR3 is TGTGCCAGCAGCTCGGTAGCGGGGTTCGAGTCGTACTTCTTC.

This chain connects TRBV3-1 (or the pseudogene TRBV3-2) to TRBJ1-5; 8 nucleotides line up with TRBD1. With 1 base clipped from V and 4 bases from J, the junction kept 6 bases outside the gene matches. The CDR3 loop spans 16 amino acids. Germline assignment: CDR1 LGHDT and CDR2 YNNKEL (reference sequence). CDR3 amino acids: CASSQGRGRSNQPQHF. The CDR3 DNA follows: TGTGCCAGCAGCCAAGGCAGGGGGCGATCGAATCAGCCCCAGCATTTT.

This rearrangement joins TRBV7-8 to TRBJ1-1; D may be TRBD1 (5 bases). The V gene lost 5 bases and the J gene lost 1 base, with 11 bases spanning the gap. The CDR3 is 14 amino acids. Germline V gene sequence: CDR1 SGHVS, CDR2 FQNEAQ. This CDR3 reads CASSPRDRNTEAFF. DNA of the CDR3: TGTGCCAGCAGCCCAAGAGACAGGAACACTGAAGCTTTCTTT.

The V and J genes are TRBV6-5 and TRBJ1-2; D not resolved. The CDR3 has 13 amino acids. Germline V gives CDR1 MNHEY, CDR2 SVGAGI. V shed 6 bases and J shed 5 bases, with 13 bases lying between them. CDR3 protein: CASSLDRWYGYTF. The CDR3 DNA reads TGTGCCAGCAGCCTGGACCGCTGGTATGGCTACACCTTC.

This chain uses TRBV18 with TRBJ1-2, with 7 bases matching TRBD1. This CDR3 comprises 14 residues. From germline, CDR1 is KGHSH and CDR2 LQKENI. Trimming took 2 bases from V and 7 from J; bases not matched to a gene: 7. The CDR3 DNA sequence: TGTGCCAGCTCACCATTGGAGGGGGCGGTTGGCTACACCTTC. It yields the protein CASSPLEGAVGYTF.

This sequence joins TRBV4-2 and TRBJ1-5; 8 nucleotides match TRBD1. CDR1 and CDR2 from the germline V gene are LGHNA and YNFKEQ. Trimming at V came to 3 bases and at J to 5 bases, leaving 6 bases not matched to a gene. CDR3 length: 15 amino acids. The CDR3 reads CASSHTDREDQPQHF. Here the CDR3 DNA reads TGTGCCAGCAGCCATACGGACAGGGAAGATCAGCCCCAGCATTTT.

The CDR3: CASSVTSTEALYEQYF. The CDR3 DNA reads as TGCGCCAGCAGCGTGACTTCGACCGAAGCCCTCTACGAGCAGTACTTC. The chain recombines TRBV5-1 with TRBJ2-7; D remains unclear. Germline loops: CDR1 SGHRS, CDR2 YFSETQ. The CDR3 sequence is 16 residues long. Trimming removed 4 bases from V and 3 bases from J, with 20 bases in between.